This T cell receptor (beta chain) was recorded in a study of blood T cell repertoires in COVID-19. Study overall: The samples span acute and convalescent COVID-19 from the United States, Italy and Spain. T cells, B-cell-depleted T cells, or PBMCs supplied cDNA or gDNA.

In the authors' workflow: Cell counts per sample came from amplifying reference gene primers. The method was immunoSEQ multiplex PCR; TCRdb's version includes in-frame clones alone and lacks a portion of them. V and J calls and clone size are as listed in that table; D and trimming were resolved from the DNA. The top ten hold approximately 9.8% of the sample, which has fewer than 300,000 clones, approximately 89% seen once. After removal of 0 bases from V and 1 base from J, the junction contained 7 bases not matched to a gene. The CDR3 consists of 18 residues. Per the germline V gene, CDR1 is LNHDA and CDR2 is SQIVND (reference sequence).

Material: peripheral blood. This clonotype originated in a middle-aged man who had recovered from COVID-19. V and J are TRBV19 and TRBJ2-2; 8 bases line up with TRBD1. The CDR3 protein is CASSIDRSGTGNTGELFF. CDR3 nucleotides: TGTGCCAGTAGTATAGATCGTTCCGGGACAGGGAACACCGGGGAGCTGTTTTTT.